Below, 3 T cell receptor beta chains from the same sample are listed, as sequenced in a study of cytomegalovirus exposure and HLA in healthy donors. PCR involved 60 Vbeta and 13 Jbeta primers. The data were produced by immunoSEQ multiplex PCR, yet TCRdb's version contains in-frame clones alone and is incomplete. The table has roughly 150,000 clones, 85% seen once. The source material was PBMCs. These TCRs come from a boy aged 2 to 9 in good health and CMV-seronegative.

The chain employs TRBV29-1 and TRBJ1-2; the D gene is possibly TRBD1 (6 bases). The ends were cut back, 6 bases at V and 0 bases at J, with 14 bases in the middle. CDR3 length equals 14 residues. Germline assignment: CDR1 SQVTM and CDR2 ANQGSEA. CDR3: CSVIPGQTNYGYTF. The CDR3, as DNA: TGCAGCGTGATACCGGGACAAACTAACTATGGCTACACCTTC.

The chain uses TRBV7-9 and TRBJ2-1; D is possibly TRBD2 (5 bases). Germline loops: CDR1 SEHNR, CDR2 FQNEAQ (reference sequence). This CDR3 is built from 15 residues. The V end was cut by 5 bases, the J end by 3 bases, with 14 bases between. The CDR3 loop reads CASSGLRTNYNEQFF. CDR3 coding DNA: TGTGCCAGCAGCGGACTCCGGACCAACTACAATGAGCAGTTCTTC.

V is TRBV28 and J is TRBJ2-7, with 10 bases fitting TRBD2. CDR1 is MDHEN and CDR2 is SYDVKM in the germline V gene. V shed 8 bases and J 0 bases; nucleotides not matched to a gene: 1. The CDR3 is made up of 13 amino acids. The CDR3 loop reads CASEREGSYEQYF. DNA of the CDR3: TGTGCCAGCGAGCGGGAGGGCTCCTACGAGCAGTACTTC.